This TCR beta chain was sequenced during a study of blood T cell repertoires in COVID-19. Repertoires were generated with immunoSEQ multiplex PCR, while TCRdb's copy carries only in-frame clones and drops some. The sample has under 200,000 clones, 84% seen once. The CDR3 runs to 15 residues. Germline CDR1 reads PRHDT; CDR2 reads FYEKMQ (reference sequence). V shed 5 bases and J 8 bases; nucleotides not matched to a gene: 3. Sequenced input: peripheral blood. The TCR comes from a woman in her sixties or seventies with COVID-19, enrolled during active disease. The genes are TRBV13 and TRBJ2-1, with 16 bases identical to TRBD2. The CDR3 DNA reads TGTGCCAGCAGCCAGGGACTAGCGGGAGGGGATGAGCAGTTCTTC. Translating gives CASSQGLAGGDEQFF.